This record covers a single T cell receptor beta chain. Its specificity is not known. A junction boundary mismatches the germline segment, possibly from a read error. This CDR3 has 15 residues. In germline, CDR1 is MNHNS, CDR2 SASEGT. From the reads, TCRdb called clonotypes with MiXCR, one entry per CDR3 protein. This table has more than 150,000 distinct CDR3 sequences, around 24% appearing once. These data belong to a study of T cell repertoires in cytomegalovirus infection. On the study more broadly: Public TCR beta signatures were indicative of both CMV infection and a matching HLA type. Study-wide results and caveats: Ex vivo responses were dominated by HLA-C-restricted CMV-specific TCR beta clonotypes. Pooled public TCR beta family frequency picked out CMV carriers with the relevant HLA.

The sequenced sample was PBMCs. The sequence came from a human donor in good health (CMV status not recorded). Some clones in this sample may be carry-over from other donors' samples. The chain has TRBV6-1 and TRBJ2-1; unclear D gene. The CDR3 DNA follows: TGTGCCAGCAGTATTGAGGTGGGAACCTTCCATGAGCAGTTATTC. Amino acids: CASSIEVGTFHEQLF.